Included here is one TCR beta chain sequence, with context. The antigen remains unidentified. These data come from a study of T cells in Graves' hyperthyroidism and ophthalmopathy. Study conclusions and caveats: The model identified upcoming ophthalmopathy a median around 7.1 months ahead of onset. Most expanded thyroid clonotypes above 0.001 also appeared in blood.

Amplification yielded TCR beta CDR3 regions, with RNA transcripts as the source. HTBI primers were the set used in a first-round RT-PCR of the TCR CDR3. From the multiplex PCR reads, TCRdb called clonotypes with MiXCR, one entry per CDR3 protein. The data show 300,000 to 450,000 distinct CDR3 sequences, approximately 25% seen once. The ends were cut back, 7 bases at V and 1 base at J, with 11 bases in the middle. From germline, CDR1 is KGHDR and CDR2 SFDVKD. The CDR3 loop spans 14 amino acids. Exclusion criteria comprised uncontrolled infection, other autoimmune disease, pregnancy or lactation. Sequencing input: blood. V gene TRBV24-1 combines with J gene TRBJ2-3; D could derive from TRBD1 or TRBD2 (5 bases each). The receptor's source is a man aged 50-59 years with Graves' hyperthyroidism. CDR3 protein: CATSKGDRTDTQYF. DNA of the CDR3: TGTGCCACCAGCAAAGGGGACCGCACAGATACGCAGTATTTT.